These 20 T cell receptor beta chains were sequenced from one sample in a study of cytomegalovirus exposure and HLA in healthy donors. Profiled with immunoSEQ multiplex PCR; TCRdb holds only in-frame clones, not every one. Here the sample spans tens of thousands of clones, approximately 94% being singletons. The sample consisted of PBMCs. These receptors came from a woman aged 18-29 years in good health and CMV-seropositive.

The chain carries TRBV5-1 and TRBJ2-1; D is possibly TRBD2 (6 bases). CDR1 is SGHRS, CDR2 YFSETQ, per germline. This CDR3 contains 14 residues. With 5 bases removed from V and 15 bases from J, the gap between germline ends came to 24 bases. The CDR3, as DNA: TGCGCCAGCAGTTATAGTTCCCTAGCCACAGCGGGGTTCTTC. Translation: CASSYSSLATAGFF.

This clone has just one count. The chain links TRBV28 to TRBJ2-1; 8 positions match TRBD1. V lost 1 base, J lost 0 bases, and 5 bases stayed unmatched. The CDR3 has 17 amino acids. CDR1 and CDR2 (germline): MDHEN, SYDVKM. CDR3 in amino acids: CASSLSGQGRSYNEQFF. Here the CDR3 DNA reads TGTGCCAGCAGTTTATCCGGACAGGGACGCTCCTACAATGAGCAGTTCTTC.

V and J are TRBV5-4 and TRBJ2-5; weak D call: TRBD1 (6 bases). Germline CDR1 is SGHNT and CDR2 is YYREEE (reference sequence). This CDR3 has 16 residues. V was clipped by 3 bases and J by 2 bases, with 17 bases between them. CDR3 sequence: CASSSHTRTAQETQYF. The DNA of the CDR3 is TGTGCCAGCAGCTCCCACACCAGGACAGCGCAAGAGACCCAGTACTTC.

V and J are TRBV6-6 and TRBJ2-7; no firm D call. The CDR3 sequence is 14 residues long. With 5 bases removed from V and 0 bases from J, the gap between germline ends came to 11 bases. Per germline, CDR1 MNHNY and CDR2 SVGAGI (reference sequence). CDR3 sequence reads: CASSAGSLSYEQYF. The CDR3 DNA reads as TGTGCCAGCAGTGCCGGGTCCCTCTCCTACGAGCAGTACTTC.

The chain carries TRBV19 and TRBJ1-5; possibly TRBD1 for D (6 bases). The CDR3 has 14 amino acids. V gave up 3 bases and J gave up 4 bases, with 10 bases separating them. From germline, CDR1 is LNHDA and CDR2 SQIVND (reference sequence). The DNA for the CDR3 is TGTGCCAGTAGTATGCAAACAGGGAATCAGCCCCAGCATTTT. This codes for CASSMQTGNQPQHF.

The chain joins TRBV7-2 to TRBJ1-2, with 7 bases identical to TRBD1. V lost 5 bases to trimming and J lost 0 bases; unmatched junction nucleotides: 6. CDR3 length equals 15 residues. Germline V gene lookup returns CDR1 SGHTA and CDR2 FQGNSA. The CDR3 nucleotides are TGTGCCAGCAGCCACCAGGGGGGAGCTAACTATGGCTACACCTTC. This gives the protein CASSHQGGANYGYTF.

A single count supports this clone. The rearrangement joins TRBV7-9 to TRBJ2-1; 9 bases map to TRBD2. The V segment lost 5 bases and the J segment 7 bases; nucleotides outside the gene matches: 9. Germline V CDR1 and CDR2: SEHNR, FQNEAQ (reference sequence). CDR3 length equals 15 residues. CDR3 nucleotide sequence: TGTGCCAGCAGCCCCAAAGCGGGAGGTGAAAATGAGCAGTTCTTC. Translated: CASSPKAGGENEQFF. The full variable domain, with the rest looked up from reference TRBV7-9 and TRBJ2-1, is DTGVSQNPRHKITKRGQNVTFRCDPISEHNRLYWYRQTLGQGPEFLTYFQNEAQLEKSRLLSDRFSAERPKGSFSTLEIQRTEQGDSAMYLCASSPKAGGENEQFFGPGTRLTVL.

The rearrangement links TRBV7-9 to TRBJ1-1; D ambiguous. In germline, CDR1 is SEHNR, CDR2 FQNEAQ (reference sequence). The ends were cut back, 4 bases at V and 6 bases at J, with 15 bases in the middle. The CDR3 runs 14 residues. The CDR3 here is CASSSHLGGSEAFF. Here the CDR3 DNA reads TGTGCCAGCAGCTCACACCTTGGCGGGTCTGAAGCTTTCTTT.

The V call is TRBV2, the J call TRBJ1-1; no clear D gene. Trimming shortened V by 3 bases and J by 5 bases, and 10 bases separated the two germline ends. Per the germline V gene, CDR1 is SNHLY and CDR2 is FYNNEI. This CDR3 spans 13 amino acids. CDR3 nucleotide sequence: TGTGCCAGCAGTGATAATCGGGAAACTGAAGCTTTCTTT. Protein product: CASSDNRETEAFF.

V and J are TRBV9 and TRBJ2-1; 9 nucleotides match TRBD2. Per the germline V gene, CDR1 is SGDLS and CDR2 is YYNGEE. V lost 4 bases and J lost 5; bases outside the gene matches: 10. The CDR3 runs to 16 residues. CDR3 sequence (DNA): TGTGCCAGCAGCTTTGGGACTAGCTCTGGAGACAATGAGCAGTTCTTC. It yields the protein CASSFGTSSGDNEQFF.

The CDR3 bases are TGTGCCAGCAGTGACTCGGAGTCGGAGACCCAGTACTTC. It translates to CASSDSESETQYF. The genes are TRBV6-4 and TRBJ2-5, with D unclear. The CDR3 is 13 residues long. V dropped 0 bases and J dropped 5 bases, with 7 bases sitting between them. CDR1 is MRHNA and CDR2 is SNTAGT in the germline V gene.

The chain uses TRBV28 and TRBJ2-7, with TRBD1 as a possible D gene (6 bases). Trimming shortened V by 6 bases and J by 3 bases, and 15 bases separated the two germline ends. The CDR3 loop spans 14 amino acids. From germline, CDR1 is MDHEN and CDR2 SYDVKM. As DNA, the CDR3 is TGTGCCAGCAGGAACAGGGTATCCAACTACGAGCAGTACTTC. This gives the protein CASRNRVSNYEQYF.

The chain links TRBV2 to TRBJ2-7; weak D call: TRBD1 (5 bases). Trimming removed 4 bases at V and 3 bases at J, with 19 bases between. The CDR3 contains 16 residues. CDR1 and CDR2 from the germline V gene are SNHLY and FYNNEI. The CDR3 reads CASSVGAVARNYEQYF. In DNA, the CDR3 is TGTGCCAGCAGTGTAGGGGCAGTGGCACGGAACTACGAGCAGTACTTC.

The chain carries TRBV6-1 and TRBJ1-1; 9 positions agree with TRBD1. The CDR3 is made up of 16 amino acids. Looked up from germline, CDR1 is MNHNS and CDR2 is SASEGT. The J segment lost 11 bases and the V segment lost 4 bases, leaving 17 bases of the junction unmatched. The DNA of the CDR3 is TGTGCCAGCAGTGGGATTCTAGAGGACAGGGGAGTAAGTGCTTTCTTT. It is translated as CASSGILEDRGVSAFF.

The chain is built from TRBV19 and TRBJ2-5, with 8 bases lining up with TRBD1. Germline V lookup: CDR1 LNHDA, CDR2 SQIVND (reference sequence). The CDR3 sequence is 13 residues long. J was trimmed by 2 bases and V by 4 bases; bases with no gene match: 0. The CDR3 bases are TGTGCCAGTAGTAACAGGGGGCAAGAGACCCAGTACTTC. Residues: CASSNRGQETQYF.

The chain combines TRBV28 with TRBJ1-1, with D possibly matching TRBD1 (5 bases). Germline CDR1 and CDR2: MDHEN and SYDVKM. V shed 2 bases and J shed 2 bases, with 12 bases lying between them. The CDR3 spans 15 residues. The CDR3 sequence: CASSLPGTYNTEAFF. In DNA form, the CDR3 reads TGTGCCAGCAGTTTACCCGGGACTTACAACACTGAAGCTTTCTTT.

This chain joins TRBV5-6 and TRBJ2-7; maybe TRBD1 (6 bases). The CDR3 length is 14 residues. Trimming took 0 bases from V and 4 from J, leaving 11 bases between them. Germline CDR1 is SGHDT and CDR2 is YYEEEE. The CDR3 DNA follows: TGTGCCAGCAGCTTGGGGTCGAGGGGGTACGAGCAGTACTTC. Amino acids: CASSLGSRGYEQYF.

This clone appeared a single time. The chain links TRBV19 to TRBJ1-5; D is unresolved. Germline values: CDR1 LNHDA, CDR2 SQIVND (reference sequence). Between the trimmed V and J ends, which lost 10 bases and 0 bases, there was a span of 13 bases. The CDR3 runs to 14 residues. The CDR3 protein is CATDTRDSNQPQHF. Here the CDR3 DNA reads TGTGCCACCGACACGCGGGATAGCAATCAGCCCCAGCATTTT. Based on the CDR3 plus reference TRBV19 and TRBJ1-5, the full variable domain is DGGITQSPKYLFRKEGQNVTLSCEQNLNHDAMYWYRQDPGQGLRLIYYSQIVNDFQKGDIAEGYSVSREKKESFPLTVTSAQKNPTAFYLCATDTRDSNQPQHFGDGTRLSIL.

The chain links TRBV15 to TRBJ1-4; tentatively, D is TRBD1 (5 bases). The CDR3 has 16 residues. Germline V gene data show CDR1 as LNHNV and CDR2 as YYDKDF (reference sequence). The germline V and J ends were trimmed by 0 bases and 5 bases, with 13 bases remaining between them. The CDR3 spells CATSRDRTGGNEKLFF. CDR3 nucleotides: TGTGCCACCAGCAGAGATCGCACGGGGGGGAATGAAAAACTGTTTTTT.

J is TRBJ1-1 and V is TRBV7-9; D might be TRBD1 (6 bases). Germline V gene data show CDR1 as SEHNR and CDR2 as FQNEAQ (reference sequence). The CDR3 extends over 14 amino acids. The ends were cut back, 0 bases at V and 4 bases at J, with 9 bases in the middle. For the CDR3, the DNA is TGTGCCAGCAGCTTAGCCATAGGGGGCACTGAAGCTTTCTTT. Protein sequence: CASSLAIGGTEAFF.